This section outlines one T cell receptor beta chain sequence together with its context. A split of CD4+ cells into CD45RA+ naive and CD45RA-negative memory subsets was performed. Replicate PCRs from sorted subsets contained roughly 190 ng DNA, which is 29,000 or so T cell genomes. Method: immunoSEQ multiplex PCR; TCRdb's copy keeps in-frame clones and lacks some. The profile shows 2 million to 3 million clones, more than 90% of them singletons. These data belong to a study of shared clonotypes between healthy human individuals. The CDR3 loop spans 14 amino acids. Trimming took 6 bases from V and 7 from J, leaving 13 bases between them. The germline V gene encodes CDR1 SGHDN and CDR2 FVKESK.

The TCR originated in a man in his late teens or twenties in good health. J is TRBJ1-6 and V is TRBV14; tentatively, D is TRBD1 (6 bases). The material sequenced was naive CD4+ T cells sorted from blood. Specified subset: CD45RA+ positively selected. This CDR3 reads CASRQDSGNSPLHF. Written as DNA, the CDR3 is TGTGCCAGCAGACAGGACAGTGGGAATTCACCCCTCCACTTT.